A single sample is the source of the 4 T cell receptor beta chains below, sequenced in a study of ipilimumab plus nivolumab after autologous stem cell transplantation. TCRdb keeps only in-frame clones here, not all; method: immunoSEQ multiplex PCR. The repertoire holds fewer than 85,000 clones, with approximately 86% as singletons. The starting material was PBMCs, obtained in a trial of ipilimumab plus nivolumab as post-transplant consolidation. All receptors come from a male donor with diffuse large B-cell lymphoma.

The chain carries TRBV30 and TRBJ2-5; 8 nucleotides align to TRBD1. Germline loops: CDR1 GTSNPN, CDR2 SVGIG (reference sequence). With V trimmed by 3 bases and J by 7 bases, 10 bases remained unmatched. This CDR3 comprises 14 residues. CDR3 loop: CAWRGTGAAGTQYF. CDR3 DNA: TGTGCCTGGAGGGGGACAGGAGCGGCCGGGACCCAGTACTTC.

In regard to this clone: This specimen includes other DNA sequences encoding the same CDR3. This chain joins TRBV18 and TRBJ1-1; TRBD1 agrees at 8 bases. The germline V gene has CDR1 KGHSH and CDR2 LQKENI. The V and J ends lost 3 bases and 1 base, in that order; junction bases with no gene match: 1. The CDR3 consists of 14 residues. CDR3: CASSPTGANTEAFF. The CDR3 coding sequence is TGTGCCAGCTCACCGACAGGGGCGAACACTGAAGCTTTCTTT. Drawing the rest from reference TRBV18 and TRBJ1-1, the complete variable domain is NAGVMQNPRHLVRRRGQEARLRCSPMKGHSHVYWYRQLPEEGLKFMVYLQKENIIDESGMPKERFSAEFPKEGPSILRIQQVVRGDSAAYFCASSPTGANTEAFFGQGTRLTVV.

Comment on this clone: This same CDR3 is encoded by further DNA sequences in the sample. The chain links TRBV7-9 to TRBJ2-5, with 7 bases aligning to TRBD2. Germline-derived CDR1 and CDR2 are SEHNR and FQNEAQ (reference sequence). Losses at the gene ends were 5 bases for V and 5 bases for J; bases not matched to a gene: 17. The CDR3 covers 17 residues. The CDR3 bases are TGTGCCAGCAGCGTCCGGACTAGTGGGGGAATTCGGGAGACCCAGTACTTC. This sequence encodes CASSVRTSGGIRETQYF. Complete variable domain (other parts from reference TRBV7-9 and TRBJ2-5): DTGVSQNPRHKITKRGQNVTFRCDPISEHNRLYWYRQTLGQGPEFLTYFQNEAQLEKSRLLSDRFSAERPKGSFSTLEIQRTEQGDSAMYLCASSVRTSGGIRETQYFGPGTRLLVL.

This chain links TRBV7-9 with TRBJ2-7; D gene ambiguous. CDR3 length equals 13 residues. CDR1 is SEHNR, CDR2 FQNEAQ, per germline (reference sequence). The V end was cut by 1 base, the J end by 6 bases, with 10 bases between. CDR3 sequence (DNA): TGTGCCAGCAGCTTAGTGAGTTTCTCCGAGCAGTACTTC. Amino acid sequence: CASSLVSFSEQYF.